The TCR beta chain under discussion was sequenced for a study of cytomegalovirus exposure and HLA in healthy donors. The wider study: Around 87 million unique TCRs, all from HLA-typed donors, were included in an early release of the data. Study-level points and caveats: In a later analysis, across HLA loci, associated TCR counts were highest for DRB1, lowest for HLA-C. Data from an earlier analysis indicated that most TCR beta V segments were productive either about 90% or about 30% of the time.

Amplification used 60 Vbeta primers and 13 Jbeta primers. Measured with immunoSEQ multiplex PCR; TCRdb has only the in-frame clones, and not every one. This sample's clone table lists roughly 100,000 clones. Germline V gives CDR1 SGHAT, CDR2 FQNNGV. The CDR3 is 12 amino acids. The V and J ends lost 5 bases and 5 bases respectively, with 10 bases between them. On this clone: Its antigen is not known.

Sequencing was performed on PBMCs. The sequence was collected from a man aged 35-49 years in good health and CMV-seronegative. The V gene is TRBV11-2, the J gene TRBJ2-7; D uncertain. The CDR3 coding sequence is TGTGCCAGCAGCCCTCTAGGCCACGAGCAGTACTTC. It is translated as CASSPLGHEQYF.